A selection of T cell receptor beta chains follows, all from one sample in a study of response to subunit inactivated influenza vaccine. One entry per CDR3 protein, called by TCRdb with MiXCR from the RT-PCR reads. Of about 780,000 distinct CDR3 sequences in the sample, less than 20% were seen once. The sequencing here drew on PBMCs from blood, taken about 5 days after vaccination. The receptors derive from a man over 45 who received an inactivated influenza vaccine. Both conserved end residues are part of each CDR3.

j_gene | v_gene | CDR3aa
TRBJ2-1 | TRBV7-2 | CASSEAGEYHNEQFF
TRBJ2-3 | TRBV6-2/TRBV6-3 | CASRQTGITDTQYF
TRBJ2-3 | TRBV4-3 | CASSQDGLAGDADTQYF
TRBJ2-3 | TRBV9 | CASSGSGSSTDTQYF
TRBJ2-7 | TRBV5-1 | CASSGDSYEQYF
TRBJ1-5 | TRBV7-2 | CASSVGTGVDQPQHF
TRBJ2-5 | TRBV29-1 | CSGGGRALETQYF
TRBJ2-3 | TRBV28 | CASSLIRPKDTQYF
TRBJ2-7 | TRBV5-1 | CASSLHSGEGYEQYF
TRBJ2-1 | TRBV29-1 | CSVEAVDYGSYNEQFF
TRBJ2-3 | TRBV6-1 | CASRGRAPDTDTQYF
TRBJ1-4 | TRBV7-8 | CASSLNINEKLFF
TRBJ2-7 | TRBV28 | CASSRIRTGDPYEQYF
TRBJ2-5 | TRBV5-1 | CASGETGNPQETQYF
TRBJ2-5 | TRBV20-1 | CSAFPGTSGLQETQYF
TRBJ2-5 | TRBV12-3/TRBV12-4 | CASSQRDVPTGTQYF
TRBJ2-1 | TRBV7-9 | CASSLAWGSPYNEQFF
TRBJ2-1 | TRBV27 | CASSPGLAGDLPGGEQFF
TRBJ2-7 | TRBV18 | CASSPPGLAGIYEQYF
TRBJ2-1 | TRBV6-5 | CASSSFLQGTSYNEQFF
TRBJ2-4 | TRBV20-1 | CSARVAAENIQYF
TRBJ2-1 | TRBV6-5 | CASSLGNWGYHEQFF
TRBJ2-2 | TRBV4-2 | CASSPTGTSGVTGELFF
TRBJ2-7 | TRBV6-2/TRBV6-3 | CASRSLAGGSEQYF
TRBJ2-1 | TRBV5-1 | CASSLQGPPYNEQFF
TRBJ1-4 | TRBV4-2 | CASSQPGHLNEKLFF